The clone carrying this T cell receptor beta chain was seen once. The data stem from a study of blood T cell repertoires in COVID-19. Study overall: The analysed material was cDNA or gDNA that came from T cells, B-cell-depleted T cells, or PBMCs.

Seattle cases were enrolled at active infection and followed longitudinally. This CDR3 is 14 amino acids long. J gave up 1 base and V 2 bases, and 0 bases lay outside the gene matches. CDR1 SGHAT and CDR2 FQNNGV come from the germline V gene. Source study methods: Using reference gene primer amplification, nucleated cell counts were estimated. The repertoire was sequenced with immunoSEQ multiplex PCR; TCRdb's copy has only in-frame clones and lacks some. Clonal size and the V and J genes are those of that table, whereas D and trimming came from the DNA. The table records tens of thousands of clones, approximately 85% of them present only once.

Sample: peripheral blood. V and J are TRBV11-2 and TRBJ2-3; 7 positions agree with TRBD2. This clonotype originated in a woman aged 55-69 years with COVID-19, enrolled during active disease. The CDR3 reads CASSLSGGTDTQYF. DNA of the CDR3: TGTGCCAGCAGCTTAAGCGGGGGCACAGATACGCAGTATTTT. Full variable domain (rest looked up from reference TRBV11-2 and TRBJ2-3): EAGVAQSPRYKIIEKRQSVAFWCNPISGHATLYWYQQILGQGPKLLIQFQNNGVVDDSQLPKDRFSAERLKGVDSTLKIQPAKLEDSAVYLCASSLSGGTDTQYFGPGTRLTVL.